A selection of T cell receptor beta chains follows, all from one sample in a study of metastatic and nonmetastatic thyroid tumors. TCRdb used MiXCR to call clones anew from the PCR reads. The sample has roughly 30,000 clones, about 15% seen once. Sequencing was done on a sample of blood. The receptors shown here come from a female donor with papillary thyroid cancer or a benign thyroid nodule (not recorded which). Some clones in this sample may be carry-over from other donors' samples. The CDR3 runs from the conserved cysteine through the conserved F or W.

J gene: TRBJ1-2; V gene: TRBV19; CDR3 protein: CASSDFGLGYGYTF
J gene: TRBJ2-3; V gene: TRBV7-3; CDR3 protein: CASSAQERSTQYF
J gene: TRBJ2-1; V gene: TRBV4-1; CDR3 protein: CASSQGRVADNEQFF
J gene: TRBJ2-7; V gene: TRBV7-6; CDR3 protein: CASSPLDRAYEQYF
J gene: TRBJ2-1; V gene: TRBV11-2; CDR3 protein: CASSPPSAYNEQFF
J gene: TRBJ1-3; V gene: TRBV7-2; CDR3 protein: CASSFGRTNSGNTIYF
J gene: TRBJ1-2; V gene: TRBV28; CDR3 protein: CASSSGGLSGYTF
J gene: TRBJ2-5; V gene: TRBV6-1; CDR3 protein: CASSEGQGGATQYF
J gene: TRBJ2-2; V gene: TRBV5-8; CDR3 protein: CASSNMGGRDTGELFF
J gene: TRBJ1-2; V gene: TRBV24-1; CDR3 protein: CATSYWTSCYTF
J gene: TRBJ2-1; V gene: TRBV20-1; CDR3 protein: CSARDWAGSGNEQFF
J gene: TRBJ1-2; V gene: TRBV7-9; CDR3 protein: CASSSGGGYGYTF
J gene: TRBJ2-7; V gene: TRBV28; CDR3 protein: CASGGWDGGYYEQYF
J gene: TRBJ2-1; V gene: TRBV9; CDR3 protein: CASSVEPGLSSGNEQFF